This T cell receptor beta chain derives from a study of blood T cell repertoires in COVID-19. About the research overall: Acute and convalescent COVID-19 specimens originated in the United States, Italy and Spain. Sources were T cells, B-cell-depleted T cells, or PBMCs; the material itself was cDNA or gDNA.

This clone was found a few times. Original analysis: Estimated nucleated cell counts came from reference gene primer amplification. Profiled with immunoSEQ multiplex PCR; TCRdb holds only in-frame clones, not every one. The D gene and trimming were derived from the DNA, and the V and J assignments and clone size from that table. This sample yields about 190,000 clones, of which about 88% are seen a single time; about 15% belongs to the top ten. Germline CDR1 MRHNA, CDR2 SNTAGT. The CDR3 loop spans 15 amino acids. The ends lost 0 bases at V and 1 base at J; junction bases unmatched: 0. The receptor's source is a man between 25 and 39 years old with active or convalescent COVID-19. The chain recombines TRBV6-4 with TRBJ2-3; TRBD1 matches 8 bases. What was sequenced was peripheral blood. The CDR3 is CASSDSGQGTDTQYF. The CDR3, as DNA: TGTGCCAGCAGTGACTCGGGACAGGGCACAGATACGCAGTATTTT.